This is a list of T cell receptor beta chains from one sample in a study of CD8 T cells in ankylosing spondylitis. Via MiXCR, TCRdb re-called the 5' RACE reads, giving one row per CDR3 protein. The data contain a few hundred thousand distinct CDR3 sequences, 24% of them singletons. Material for sequencing was blood, either unsorted or a sorted T cell fraction (not recorded which). These receptors were taken from a male donor with ankylosing spondylitis or in good health (not recorded which). CDR3s leave out the opening cysteine and the closing phenylalanine or tryptophan. Clone size appears in some rows only: once, few, many, or a class for an expanded clone.

V | size | CDR3
TRBV4-1 | . | ASSQAEGPNYGYT
TRBV20-1 | few | SATTDSNQPQH
TRBV12-3/TRBV12-4 | many | ASSLGGGGNTIY
TRBV29-1 | many | SVGLGQDPNTDTQY
TRBV12-3/TRBV12-4 | many | ASSRTGGVFGQPQH
TRBV12-3/TRBV12-4 | . | ATRAGQEGTDTQY
TRBV20-1 | . | SATRESYEQY
TRBV27 | . | ASSPGDPGRNEQF
TRBV12-3/TRBV12-4 | . | ASSSRQGGVYGYT
TRBV12-3/TRBV12-4 | many | ATRTGGIGELF
TRBV6-1 | few | ASSVDRAKNIQY
TRBV6-1 | many | ASREQGLYGYT
TRBV12-3/TRBV12-4 | few | ASSLHSGVYEQY
TRBV29-1 | few | SVDTGRGANVLT
TRBV20-1 | . | SAREQLTSTDTQY
TRBV20-1 | . | SARSVIGVNEQF
TRBV7-9 | many | ASNGQYVQLEDTQY
TRBV20-1 | . | SAPRTAMNTEAF
TRBV20-1 | few | SAKRGAGETQY
TRBV20-1 | . | SARDTSGGANEQF